This record covers a single TCR beta chain. Its antigen remains unknown. This record comes from a study of OX40 agonist ivuxolimab in advanced cancers. At the level of the study: An anti-OX40 (CD134) antibody with agonistic activity, ivuxolimab, was administered to patients. The diagnoses of dose-escalation patients were hepatocellular carcinoma, melanoma, renal cell or head and neck cancer. Whole-study results and caveats: No determination was made of the antigen specificity of the expanded peripheral T cells.

Profiling relied on immunoSEQ multiplex PCR, and the TCRdb table lists in-frame clones only, not all of them. The table has 60,000 to 70,000 clones, about 87% seen once. Sample: CD4+ or CD8+ T cells sorted from blood, taken in a trial of the OX40 agonist ivuxolimab. This sequence was found in an adult with an advanced solid tumor such as melanoma, head and neck, liver or kidney cancer.

CDR3 nucleotides: TGTGCCAGCAGAGACGCGCAGTGGGTCGGGGCGAATTCACCCCTCCACTTT. Protein: CASRDAQWVGANSPLHF. The genes are TRBV28 and TRBJ1-6; the D gene is possibly TRBD1 (5 bases). The V and J ends lost 6 bases and 7 bases respectively, with 22 bases between them. The CDR3 contains 17 residues. Germline V gene lookup returns CDR1 MDHEN and CDR2 SYDVKM.